This T cell receptor (beta chain) emerged from a study of cytotoxic CD8 clonotypes in ibrutinib-treated CLL. Study information: Median treatment time before response sampling was eleven to twelve months, range 6 to 36. General study findings and limits: Baseline values of clonality outstripped age-matched healthy donors and followed circulating CD8+ T-cell counts. Private clonotypes, not public ones, expanded at ibrutinib response.

Of note for this clone: Antigen unknown.

Sequencing used immunoSEQ multiplex PCR; TCRdb keeps in-frame clones, though not all of them. The profile shows some 200,000 clones, 65% to 80% of them singletons. V was clipped by 3 bases and J by 3 bases, with 14 bases between them. Looked up from germline, CDR1 is SGHTA and CDR2 is FQGNSA. This CDR3 region has 15 residues. The sequences come from PBMCs, collected after 12 months of ibrutinib treatment. The chain has TRBV7-2 and TRBJ2-5, with a weak D call TRBD1 (5 bases). The TCR comes from a human donor with chronic lymphocytic leukemia. The CDR3 DNA sequence: TGTGCCAGCAGCTTGGTTGGCAGGGTAAAAGAGACCCAGTACTTC. Its translation is CASSLVGRVKETQYF.